Each of the 4 T cell receptor beta chains below was sequenced from the same sample in a study of shared clonotypes between healthy human individuals. Only in-frame clones appear in the TCRdb table, and some are missing; sequencing was by immunoSEQ multiplex PCR. The repertoire consists of around 1.9 million clones, with about 92% occurring once and the leading ten covering 1.5% to 2%. Positively selected for CCR7, the CD45RO-negative cells used as naive CD8 cells excluded terminally differentiated effector memory CD45RA+ cells. Sequenced sample: naive CD8+ T cells from PBMCs. These receptors came from a young man in good health. Some clones in this sample may be carry-over from other donors' samples.

The J gene is TRBJ2-7, the V gene TRBV6-1; D is uncertain. Trimming took off 5 bases at V and 0 bases at J, with 11 bases between the two ends. Germline assignment: CDR1 MNHNS and CDR2 SASEGT. This CDR3 has 14 residues. The CDR3 DNA reads as TGTGCCAGCAGTAATTTGGCAGCCTCCTACGAGCAGTACTTC. Residues: CASSNLAASYEQYF.

The chain has TRBV27 and TRBJ1-1; D may be TRBD1 (6 bases). Germline values: CDR1 MNHEY, CDR2 SMNVEV (reference sequence). The germline V and J ends were trimmed by 5 bases and 1 base, with 11 bases remaining between them. This CDR3 has 14 amino acids. The CDR3, as DNA: TGTGCCAGCAGTACGGACAGACCGAACACTGAAGCTTTCTTT. It specifies CASSTDRPNTEAFF.

The chain combines TRBV6-5 with TRBJ1-2; D not resolved. The CDR3 is 14 amino acids. V was cut by 2 bases and J by 0 bases, with 7 bases left in between. Looked up from germline, CDR1 is MNHEY and CDR2 is SVGAGI. Here the CDR3 reads CASSYDRANYGYTF. For the CDR3, the DNA is TGTGCCAGCAGTTACGACCGTGCTAACTATGGCTACACCTTC.

The V and J genes are TRBV28 and TRBJ2-7, with 10 bases aligning to TRBD2. The CDR3 has 16 amino acids. V lost 5 bases and J lost 3; bases outside the gene matches: 10. Germline V gene sequence: CDR1 MDHEN, CDR2 SYDVKM. CDR3 nucleotide sequence: TGTGCCAGCAGTCCCTCGAGAGCGGGAGGGATCTACGAGCAGTACTTC. This translates into CASSPSRAGGIYEQYF.